This T cell receptor (beta chain) was obtained from a study of vaccination effects on CD4 cells after COVID-19. This clone was found once. The antigen is not known. In the ViraFEST assay, antigen-specific CD4+ clonotypes were identified by expansion after peptide-pool stimulation. The culture ran for 10 days before CD4+ T cells were isolated. In the vaccine recipients, nucleocapsid antibodies were negative and there was no prior SARS-CoV-2 infection. A half-medium replacement with IL-2 medium was carried out on days 3 and 7. Data came from immunoSEQ multiplex PCR; TCRdb stores just in-frame clones and leaves some out. Among about 73,000 clones listed, about 70% were seen once. CDR1 and CDR2 from the germline V gene are SGHRS and YFSETQ. After removal of 4 bases from V and 5 bases from J, the junction contained 7 bases not matched to a gene. This CDR3 comprises 15 residues. Study-wide results and limits: Whether induced by infection or by vaccine, clones showed marked clonal contraction late after vaccination. Vaccine-induced clones in healthy vaccinees cross-reacted with common cold coronaviruses in only 1 of 255 cases.

This specimen was CD4+ T cells from PBMCs cultured with HCoV-NL63 spike peptides, taken before COVID-19 vaccination. The receptor's source is a human donor who received a COVID-19 vaccine. The gene calls are TRBV5-1 and TRBJ2-5; 11 bases align to TRBD2. The CDR3 is CASSALAGGWETQYF. In DNA form, the CDR3 reads TGCGCCAGCAGCGCTCTAGCGGGGGGCTGGGAGACCCAGTACTTC.